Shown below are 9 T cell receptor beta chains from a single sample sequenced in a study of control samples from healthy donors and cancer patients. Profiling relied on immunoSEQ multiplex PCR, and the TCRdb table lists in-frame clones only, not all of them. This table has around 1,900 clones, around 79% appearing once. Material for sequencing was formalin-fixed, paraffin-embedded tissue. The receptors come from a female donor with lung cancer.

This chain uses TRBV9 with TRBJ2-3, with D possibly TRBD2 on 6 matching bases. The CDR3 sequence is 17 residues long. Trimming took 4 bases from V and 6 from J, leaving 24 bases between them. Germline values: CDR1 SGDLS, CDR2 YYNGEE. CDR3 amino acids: CASSLSGTSYSLDTQYF. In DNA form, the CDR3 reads TGTGCCAGCAGCTTGTCTGGGACTTCTTATTCGTTGGATACGCAGTATTTT.

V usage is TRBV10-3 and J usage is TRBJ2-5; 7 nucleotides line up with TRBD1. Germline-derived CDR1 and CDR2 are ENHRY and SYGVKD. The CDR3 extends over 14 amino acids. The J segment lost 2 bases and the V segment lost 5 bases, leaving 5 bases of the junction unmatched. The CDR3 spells CAISTQGRQETQYF. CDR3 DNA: TGTGCCATCAGTACACAGGGGCGTCAAGAGACCCAGTACTTC.

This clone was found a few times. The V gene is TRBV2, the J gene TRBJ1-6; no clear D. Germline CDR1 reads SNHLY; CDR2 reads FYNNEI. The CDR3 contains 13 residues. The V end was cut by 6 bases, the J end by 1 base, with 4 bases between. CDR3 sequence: CASRTSYNSPLHF. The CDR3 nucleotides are TGTGCCAGCAGAACATCCTATAATTCACCCCTCCACTTT. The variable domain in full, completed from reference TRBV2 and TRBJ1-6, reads EPEVTQTPSHQVTQMGQEVILRCVPISNHLYFYWYRQILGQKVEFLVSFYNNEISEKSEIFDDQFSVERPDGSNFTLKIRSTKLEDSAMYFCASRTSYNSPLHFGNGTRLTVT.

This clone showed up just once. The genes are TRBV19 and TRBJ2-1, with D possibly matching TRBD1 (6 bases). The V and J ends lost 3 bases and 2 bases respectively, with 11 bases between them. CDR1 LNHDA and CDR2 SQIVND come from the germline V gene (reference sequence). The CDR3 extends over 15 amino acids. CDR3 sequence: CASSIAPGAYNEQFF. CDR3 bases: TGTGCCAGTAGTATCGCTCCAGGGGCCTACAATGAGCAGTTCTTC.

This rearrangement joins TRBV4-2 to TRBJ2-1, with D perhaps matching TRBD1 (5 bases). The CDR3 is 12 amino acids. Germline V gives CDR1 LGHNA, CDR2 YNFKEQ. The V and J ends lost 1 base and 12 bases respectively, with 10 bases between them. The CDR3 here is CASSQGVGRQFF. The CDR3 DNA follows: TGTGCCAGCAGCCAAGGTGTGGGGCGGCAGTTCTTC.

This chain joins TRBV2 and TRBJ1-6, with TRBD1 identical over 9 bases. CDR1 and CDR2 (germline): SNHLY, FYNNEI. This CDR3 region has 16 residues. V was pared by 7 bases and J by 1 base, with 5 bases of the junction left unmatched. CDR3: CASTGTGLSYNSPLHF. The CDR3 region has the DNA TGTGCCAGCACCGGGACAGGGCTATCCTATAATTCACCCCTCCACTTT.

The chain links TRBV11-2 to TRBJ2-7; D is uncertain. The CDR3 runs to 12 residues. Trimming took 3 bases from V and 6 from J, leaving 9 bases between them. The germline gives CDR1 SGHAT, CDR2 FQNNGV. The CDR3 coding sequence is TGTGCCAGCAGCTTGGTTGATGTCGAGCAGTACTTC. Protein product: CASSLVDVEQYF.

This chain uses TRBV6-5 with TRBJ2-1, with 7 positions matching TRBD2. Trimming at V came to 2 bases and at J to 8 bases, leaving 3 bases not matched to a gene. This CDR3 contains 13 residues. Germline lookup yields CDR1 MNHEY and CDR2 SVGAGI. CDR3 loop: CASSYAREYEQFF. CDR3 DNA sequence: TGTGCCAGCAGTTACGCGCGGGAGTATGAGCAGTTCTTC.

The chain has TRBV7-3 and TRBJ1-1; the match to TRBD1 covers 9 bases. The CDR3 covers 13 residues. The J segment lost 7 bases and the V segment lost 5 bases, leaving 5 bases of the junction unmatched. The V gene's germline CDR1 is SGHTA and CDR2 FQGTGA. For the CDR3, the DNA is TGTGCCAGCAGCAAAGGACAGGGGCATGAAGCTTTCTTT. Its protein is CASSKGQGHEAFF.